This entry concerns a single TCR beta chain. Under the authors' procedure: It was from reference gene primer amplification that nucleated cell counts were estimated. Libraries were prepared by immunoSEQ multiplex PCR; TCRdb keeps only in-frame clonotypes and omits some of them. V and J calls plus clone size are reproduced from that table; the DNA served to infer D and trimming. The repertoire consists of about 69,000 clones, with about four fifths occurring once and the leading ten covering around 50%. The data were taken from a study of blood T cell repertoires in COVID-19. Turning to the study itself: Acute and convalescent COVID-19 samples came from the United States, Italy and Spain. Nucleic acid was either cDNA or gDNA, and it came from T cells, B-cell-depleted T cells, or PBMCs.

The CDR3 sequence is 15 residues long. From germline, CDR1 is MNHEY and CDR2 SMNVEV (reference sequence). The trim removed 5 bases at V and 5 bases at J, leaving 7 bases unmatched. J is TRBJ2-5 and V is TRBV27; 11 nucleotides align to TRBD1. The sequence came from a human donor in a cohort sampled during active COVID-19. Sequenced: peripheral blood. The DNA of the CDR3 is TGTGCCAGCAGTGGCGGACAGGGGGCCTGGGAGACCCAGTACTTC. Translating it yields CASSGGQGAWETQYF.